Below, one TCR beta chain is given with its context. What antigen it recognizes has not been identified. Base-call qualities are not available, and no considerably larger clone is one nucleotide away. These data are taken from a study of control samples from healthy donors and cancer patients (dated by TCRdb to 2020 to 2022). V and J lose 6 bases and 8 bases, and a span of 13 bases separates them. Counted from cysteine to phenylalanine, this CDR3 has 12 amino acids. CDR3 DNA is the only sequence kept; it has 36 bases, read in frame from the first base. CDR1 and CDR2 are read off the germline V gene as SQVTM and ANQGSEA. The library was made by the immunoSEQ multiplex PCR assay. Here the immuneACCESS table is served through TCRdb, limited to in-frame sequences with V and J called. Missing clones are a known gap in these copies; in checked studies unresolved V genes cover under half, and the rest lacks a known reason. The sample profile shows approximately 70,000 clones; roughly 84% of them were found once. The leading ten clones occupy 3.5% to 4% of the sample.

What was sequenced was blood. The V and J segments used are TRBV29-1 and TRBJ2-2, and TRBD1 may be the D gene, going by 6 matching bases. The source of this sequence is a woman aged 50 to 65 in good health. The DNA sequence is given as TGCAGCGTCGGGACATCCGTTGGGGAGCTGTTTTTT. Its translation reads: CSVGTSVGELFF.